These 5 T cell receptor beta chains share one sample of origin, sequenced in a study of T-cell reconstitution after alpha-beta-depleted transplantation in children. TCRbeta library preparation incorporated unique molecular identifiers. TCRdb redid the calling of the PCR reads with MiXCR, one entry per CDR3 protein. Of about half a million distinct CDR3 sequences in the sample, roughly an eighth were seen once. This sample comprised PBMCs from the stem cell graft donor, obtained from the stem cell graft. The source is a human donor who donated a stem cell graft to a child with combined immunodeficiency.

This clonotype showed up just a few times. This chain uses TRBV4-1 with TRBJ1-1; no reliable D call. Trimming took off 1 base at V and 4 bases at J, with 19 bases between the two ends. The CDR3 sequence is 17 residues long. Germline CDR1 and CDR2: MGHRA and YSYEKL. CDR3 DNA: TGCGCCAGCAGCCAAGGGAGGGCCAGATACCTGGGCACTGAAGCTTTCTTT. It specifies CASSQGRARYLGTEAFF.

This clonotype has a handful of counts. This rearrangement joins TRBV11-2 to TRBJ2-5; TRBD2 agrees at 7 bases. Per germline, CDR1 SGHAT and CDR2 FQNNGV. V lost 1 base, J lost 1 base, and 3 bases stayed unmatched. This CDR3 comprises 15 residues. The CDR3 is CASSLVSSGQETQYF. The CDR3 DNA sequence: TGTGCCAGCAGCTTAGTGTCTAGCGGCCAAGAGACCCAGTACTTC.

This clonotype was detected once. V usage is TRBV3-1 and J usage is TRBJ2-7; no reliable D call. This CDR3 region has 14 residues. Trimming took off 2 bases at V and 4 bases at J, with 12 bases between the two ends. The germline CDR1 and CDR2 sequences are LGHDT and YNNKEL (reference sequence). The CDR3 sequence: CASSQMPEKYEQYF. CDR3 coding DNA: TGTGCCAGCAGCCAAATGCCGGAGAAATACGAGCAGTACTTC.

The table lists this clonotype with a few counts. This rearrangement joins TRBV7-9 to TRBJ2-2; 10 nucleotides align to TRBD2. The germline V gene encodes CDR1 SEHNR and CDR2 FQNEAQ (reference sequence). The CDR3 is made up of 16 amino acids. With 8 bases clipped from V and 0 bases from J, the junction kept 6 bases outside the gene matches. CDR3 sequence: CASRGGLAANTGELFF. Written as DNA, the CDR3 is TGTGCCAGCCGCGGAGGACTAGCGGCGAACACCGGGGAGCTGTTTTTT.

This clonotype has ten or more counts. This rearrangement joins TRBV7-2 to TRBJ2-1; possible D gene TRBD1, 5 bases. The CDR3 runs 12 residues. The V gene lost 6 bases and the J gene lost 5 bases, with 8 bases spanning the gap. Per the germline V gene, CDR1 is SGHTA and CDR2 is FQGNSA. This chain's CDR3 is CASSRQHNEQFF. The CDR3 DNA reads as TGTGCCAGCAGTAGACAGCACAATGAGCAGTTCTTC.